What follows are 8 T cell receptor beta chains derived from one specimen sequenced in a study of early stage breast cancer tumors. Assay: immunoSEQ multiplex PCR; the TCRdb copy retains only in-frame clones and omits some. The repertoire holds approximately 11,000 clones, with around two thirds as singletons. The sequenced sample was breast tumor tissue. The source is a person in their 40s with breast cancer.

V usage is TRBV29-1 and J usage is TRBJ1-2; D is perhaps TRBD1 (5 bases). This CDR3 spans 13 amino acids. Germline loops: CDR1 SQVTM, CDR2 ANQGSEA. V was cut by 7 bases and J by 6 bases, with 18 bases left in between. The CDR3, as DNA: TGCAGCGCCGGGGGGTTAGGAGACGATGGCTACACCTTC. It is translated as CSAGGLGDDGYTF. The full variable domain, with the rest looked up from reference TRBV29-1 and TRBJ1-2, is SAVISQKPSRDICQRGTSLTIQCQVDSQVTMMFWYRQQPGQSLTLIATANQGSEATYESGFVIDKFPISRPNLTFSTLTVSNMSPEDSSIYLCSAGGLGDDGYTFGSGTRLTVV.

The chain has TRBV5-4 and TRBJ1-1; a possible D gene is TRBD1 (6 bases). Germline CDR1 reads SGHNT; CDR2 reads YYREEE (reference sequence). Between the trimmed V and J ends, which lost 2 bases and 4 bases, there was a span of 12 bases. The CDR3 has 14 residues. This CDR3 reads CASSFRGRGTEAFF. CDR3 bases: TGTGCCAGCAGCTTCCGGGGGCGAGGCACTGAAGCTTTCTTT.

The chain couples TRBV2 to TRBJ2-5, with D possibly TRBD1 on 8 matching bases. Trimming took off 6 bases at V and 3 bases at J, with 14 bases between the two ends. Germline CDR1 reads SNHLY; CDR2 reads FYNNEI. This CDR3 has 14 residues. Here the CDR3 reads CASRHTGGEETQYF. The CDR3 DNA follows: TGTGCCAGCAGACACACAGGGGGGGAAGAGACCCAGTACTTC.

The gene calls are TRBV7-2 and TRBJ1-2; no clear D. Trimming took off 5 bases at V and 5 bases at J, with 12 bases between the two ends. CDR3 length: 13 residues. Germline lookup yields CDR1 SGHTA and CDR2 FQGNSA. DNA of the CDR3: TGTGCCAGCAGCCCTCAGATAAGATATGGCTACACCTTC. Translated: CASSPQIRYGYTF.

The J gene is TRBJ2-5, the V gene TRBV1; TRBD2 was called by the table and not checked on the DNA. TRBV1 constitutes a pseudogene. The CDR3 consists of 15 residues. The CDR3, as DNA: TGCACCAGCAGCCAAGCCCGGGACTTGAAAGAGACCCAGTACTTC. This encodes CTSSQARDLKETQYF.

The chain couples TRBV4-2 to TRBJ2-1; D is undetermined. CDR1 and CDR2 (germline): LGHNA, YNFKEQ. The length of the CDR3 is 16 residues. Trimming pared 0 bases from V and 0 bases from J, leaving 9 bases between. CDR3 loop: CASSQDWRSSYNEQFF. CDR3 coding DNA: TGTGCCAGCAGCCAAGATTGGCGGAGCTCCTACAATGAGCAGTTCTTC.

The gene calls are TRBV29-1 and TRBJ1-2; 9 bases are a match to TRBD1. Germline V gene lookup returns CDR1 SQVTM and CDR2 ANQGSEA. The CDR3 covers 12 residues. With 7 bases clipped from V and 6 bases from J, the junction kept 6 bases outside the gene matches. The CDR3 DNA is TGCAGCGCCGGGACAGGGCTTCATGGCTACACCTTC. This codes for CSAGTGLHGYTF.

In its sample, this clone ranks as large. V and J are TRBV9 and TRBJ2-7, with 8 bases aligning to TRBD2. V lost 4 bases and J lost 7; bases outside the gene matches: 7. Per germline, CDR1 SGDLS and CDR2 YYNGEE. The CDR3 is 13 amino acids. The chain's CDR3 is CASSPGGGLEQYF. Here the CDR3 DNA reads TGTGCCAGCAGCCCGGGAGGGGGTCTTGAGCAGTACTTC.